The 27 T cell receptor beta chains given below trace back to one sample, sequenced in a study of shared clonotypes between healthy human individuals. Assay used: immunoSEQ multiplex PCR; TCRdb lists only in-frame clones, some missing. The sample holds about 1.5 million clones; roughly 95% are singletons and the top ten take 0.95% to 1.5%. The specimen was naive CD4+ T cells sorted from blood. Subset described: CD45RA+ positively selected. Receptors were obtained from a man aged 30 to 39 in good health.

Only one count was recorded for this clone. The rearrangement links TRBV30 to TRBJ2-5, with 7 bases matching TRBD1. V dropped 5 bases and J dropped 1; count of bases not matched to a gene: 4. CDR1 and CDR2 from the germline V gene are GTSNPN and SVGIG (reference sequence). The CDR3 has 13 residues. This chain's CDR3 is CAWDQGVQETQYF. CDR3 coding DNA: TGTGCCTGGGATCAGGGGGTCCAAGAGACCCAGTACTTC.

The gene calls are TRBV7-8 and TRBJ2-7; 7 bases agree with TRBD2. The germline V gene has CDR1 SGHVS and CDR2 FQNEAQ. V gave up 0 bases and J gave up 5 bases; unmatched junction bases: 10. The CDR3 extends over 16 amino acids. The CDR3 sequence is CASSLARRLAADEQYF. The DNA for the CDR3 is TGTGCCAGCAGCTTAGCGCGGCGACTAGCAGCCGACGAGCAGTACTTC.

This chain links TRBV4-3 with TRBJ2-2, with D perhaps matching TRBD1 or TRBD2 (5 bases each). Looked up from germline, CDR1 is LGHNA and CDR2 is YSLEER. V lost 2 bases and J lost 8, with 9 bases in between. This CDR3 region has 13 residues. In DNA form, the CDR3 reads TGCGCCAGCAGCCAACCCGGGACGGGGGAGCTGTTTTTT. It specifies CASSQPGTGELFF.

J is TRBJ2-7 and V is TRBV6-6; D is unresolved. Trimming shortened V by 6 bases and J by 5 bases, and 14 bases separated the two germline ends. Germline CDR1 is MNHNY and CDR2 is SVGAGI (reference sequence). The CDR3 is made up of 13 amino acids. CDR3 loop: CASSYPRGDEQYF. The CDR3, as DNA: TGTGCCAGCAGCTACCCCCGTGGTGACGAGCAGTACTTC.

The chain has TRBV19 and TRBJ1-2, with 10 nucleotides matching TRBD1. Germline CDR1 reads LNHDA; CDR2 reads SQIVND (reference sequence). The CDR3 has 16 amino acids. With V trimmed by 3 bases and J by 4 bases, 8 bases remained unmatched. This CDR3 is CASSMTGTGVPYGYTF. The CDR3 region has the DNA TGTGCCAGTAGTATGACCGGGACAGGGGTTCCCTATGGCTACACCTTC.

The V and J genes are TRBV29-1 and TRBJ2-1, with 11 bases that match TRBD2. Germline loops: CDR1 SQVTM, CDR2 ANQGSEA. V lost 2 bases, J lost 9 bases, and 21 bases stayed unmatched. The CDR3 runs to 19 residues. CDR3 in amino acids: CSVEPPGTSGLRAIFEQFF. In DNA, the CDR3 is TGCAGCGTTGAACCCCCCGGGACTAGCGGTTTGCGGGCTATTTTTGAGCAGTTCTTC.

This chain connects TRBV5-1 to TRBJ2-7; TRBD2 aligns across 11 bases. CDR1 is SGHRS, CDR2 YFSETQ, per germline. Trimming removed 0 bases from V and 2 bases from J; junction bases left unmatched: 13. This CDR3 contains 19 residues. Here the CDR3 reads CASSLVAGTSGMGTYEQYF. The CDR3 bases are TGCGCCAGCAGCTTGGTCGCAGGGACTAGCGGAATGGGGACCTACGAGCAGTACTTC.

This clone was observed once. The CDR3 DNA sequence: TGTGCCAGCATCGAGCAGAGCACAGATACGCAGTATTTT. It yields the protein CASIEQSTDTQYF. The chain has TRBV2 and TRBJ2-3; D call uncertain. The CDR3 has 13 amino acids. Germline assignment: CDR1 SNHLY and CDR2 FYNNEI. V lost 7 bases, J lost 0 bases, and 8 bases lay in between.

This clone was seen just once. V is TRBV28 and J is TRBJ1-5; TRBD1 is a possible D gene (6 bases). With 6 bases removed from V and 5 bases from J, the gap between germline ends came to 14 bases. CDR1 and CDR2 from the germline V gene are MDHEN and SYDVKM. This CDR3 has 14 amino acids. CDR3: CASSFRDIDQPQHF. The CDR3 bases are TGTGCCAGCAGCTTTCGGGACATCGATCAGCCCCAGCATTTT.

The rearrangement uses TRBV29-1 and TRBJ2-1; TRBD1 might be the D (5 bases). CDR1 is SQVTM, CDR2 ANQGSEA, per germline. V was pared by 1 base and J by 0 bases, with 7 bases between. The CDR3 is 14 amino acids. The CDR3 is CSVEGQSSYNEQFF. The CDR3 DNA reads as TGCAGCGTTGAAGGACAGAGCTCCTACAATGAGCAGTTCTTC.

This rearrangement joins TRBV30 to TRBJ2-1; D not resolved. Looked up from germline, CDR1 is GTSNPN and CDR2 is SVGIG (reference sequence). The CDR3 is 11 amino acids. Trimming shortened V by 3 bases and J by 8 bases, and 8 bases separated the two germline ends. This CDR3 is CAWRSIDEQFF. The CDR3 nucleotides read TGTGCCTGGAGGAGCATTGATGAGCAGTTCTTC.

V gene TRBV19 combines with J gene TRBJ2-7, with 7 nucleotides matching TRBD1. Germline loops: CDR1 LNHDA, CDR2 SQIVND (reference sequence). Trimming removed 8 bases from V and 4 bases from J; junction bases left unmatched: 14. There are 15 residues in the CDR3. CDR3 sequence: CASRPTGQSLYEQYF. The CDR3 DNA sequence: TGTGCCAGTCGGCCCACGGGACAGAGTTTATACGAGCAGTACTTC.

V is TRBV27 and J is TRBJ2-1; 8 bases map to TRBD1. The CDR3 covers 15 residues. J lost 6 bases, V lost 8 bases, and 12 bases had no gene match. Germline assignment: CDR1 MNHEY and CDR2 SMNVEV (reference sequence). CDR3 sequence: CASLPGTGGPNEQFF. In DNA form, the CDR3 reads TGTGCCAGCCTACCCGGGACAGGTGGTCCCAATGAGCAGTTCTTC.

The V call is TRBV28, the J call TRBJ1-2; D call uncertain. Per germline, CDR1 MDHEN and CDR2 SYDVKM. The length of the CDR3 is 13 residues. The V and J ends lost 3 bases and 7 bases respectively, with 12 bases between them. The CDR3 sequence: CASSFQRGGGYTF. For the CDR3, the DNA is TGTGCCAGCAGTTTCCAACGAGGTGGTGGCTACACCTTC.

The chain employs TRBV6-1 and TRBJ1-3; tentative D call: TRBD1 (6 bases). V was trimmed by 1 base and J by 8 bases, leaving 12 bases between them. The CDR3 extends over 14 amino acids. Germline CDR1 is MNHNS and CDR2 is SASEGT. CDR3 region: CASSEGQNRDTIYF. For the CDR3, the DNA is TGTGCCAGCAGTGAAGGACAAAACAGGGACACCATATATTTT.

This clone has just a few counts. This chain joins TRBV9 and TRBJ2-5; D possibly uses TRBD1 or TRBD2 (5 bases each). The V and J ends lost 0 bases and 4 bases respectively, with 16 bases between them. The CDR3 runs to 16 residues. Germline CDR1 reads SGDLS; CDR2 reads YYNGEE. The CDR3, as DNA: TGTGCCAGCAGCGTAGGAGGGGTCTTGATTCCAGAGACCCAGTACTTC. Translated: CASSVGGVLIPETQYF. Drawing the rest from reference TRBV9 and TRBJ2-5, the complete variable domain is DSGVTQTPKHLITATGQRVTLRCSPRSGDLSVYWYQQSLDQGLQFLIQYYNGEERAKGNILERFSAQQFPDLHSELNLSSLELGDSALYFCASSVGGVLIPETQYFGPGTRLLVL.

Points on this clone: The sample has other DNA sequences that encode this CDR3 too. The chain is built from TRBV7-3 and TRBJ1-2; 10 bases are a match to TRBD1. J gave up 5 bases and V 4 bases, and 1 base lay outside the gene matches. There are 13 residues in the CDR3. In germline, CDR1 is SGHTA, CDR2 FQGTGA. The chain's CDR3 is CASSSGQGYGYTF. The CDR3 bases are TGTGCCAGCAGCTCGGGACAGGGGTATGGCTACACCTTC. Together with reference TRBV7-3 and TRBJ1-2, the CDR3 gives the full variable domain: GAGVSQTPSNKVTEKGKYVELRCDPISGHTALYWYRQSLGQGPEFLIYFQGTGAADDSGLPNDRFFAVRPEGSVSTLKIQRTERGDSAVYLCASSSGQGYGYTFGSGTRLTVV.

The chain has TRBV2 and TRBJ1-1; no clear D. Trimming left V 3 bases short and J 4 bases short, with 15 bases between. In germline, CDR1 is SNHLY, CDR2 FYNNEI. This CDR3 has 15 residues. CDR3 DNA sequence: TGTGCCAGCAGTGAGTGGACCGGCGGGATCACTGAAGCTTTCTTT. Translating it yields CASSEWTGGITEAFF.

V usage is TRBV28 and J usage is TRBJ2-3, with 7 bases lining up with TRBD2. In germline, CDR1 is MDHEN, CDR2 SYDVKM. V lost 3 bases, J lost 0 bases, and 9 bases stayed unmatched. The CDR3 extends over 17 amino acids. The CDR3 loop reads CASSFEPAGVSTDTQYF. CDR3 DNA: TGTGCCAGCAGTTTTGAGCCTGCGGGAGTAAGCACAGATACGCAGTATTTT. The full variable domain, with the rest looked up from reference TRBV28 and TRBJ2-3, is DVKVTQSSRYLVKRTGEKVFLECVQDMDHENMFWYRQDPGLGLRLIYFSYDVKMKEKGDIPEGYSVSREKKERFSLILESASTNQTSMYLCASSFEPAGVSTDTQYFGPGTRLTVL.

This chain uses TRBV7-9 with TRBJ2-2; D perhaps matches TRBD2 (7 bases). From germline, CDR1 is SEHNR and CDR2 FQNEAQ (reference sequence). This CDR3 region has 16 residues. V shed 0 bases and J shed 2 bases, with 10 bases lying between them. As DNA, the CDR3 is TGTGCCAGCAGCTTAGCGCGGGGGCCCAACACCGGGGAGCTGTTTTTT. Its translation: CASSLARGPNTGELFF.

This clone was seen just once. The CDR3 protein is CATLETSGIDEQFF. CDR3 DNA: TGTGCCACCCTAGAGACTAGCGGGATCGATGAGCAGTTCTTC. V usage is TRBV19 and J usage is TRBJ2-1; 11 bases are a match to TRBD2. Germline lookup yields CDR1 LNHDA and CDR2 SQIVND (reference sequence). This CDR3 contains 14 residues. The V segment lost 10 bases and the J segment 8 bases; nucleotides outside the gene matches: 10. The full variable domain, rest sourced from reference TRBV19 and TRBJ2-1, is DGGITQSPKYLFRKEGQNVTLSCEQNLNHDAMYWYRQDPGQGLRLIYYSQIVNDFQKGDIAEGYSVSREKKESFPLTVTSAQKNPTAFYLCATLETSGIDEQFFGPGTRLTVL.

This chain connects TRBV5-1 to TRBJ2-2; 8 bases agree with TRBD2. The junction had 5 bases not matched to a gene; V was cut back by 5 bases and J by 2 bases. The CDR3 has 15 residues. Germline lookup yields CDR1 SGHRS and CDR2 YFSETQ. The CDR3 DNA sequence: TGCGCCAGCAGAACCACTAGCGGCAACACCGGGGAGCTGTTTTTT. Translation: CASRTTSGNTGELFF.

The CDR3 here is CASSSTGTGFLAKGAFF. Here the CDR3 DNA reads TGTGCCAGCAGTTCGACCGGGACAGGGTTTTTGGCGAAGGGCGCTTTCTTT. The J gene is TRBJ1-1, the V gene TRBV7-2; 9 nucleotides agree with TRBD1. This CDR3 region has 17 residues. Losses at the gene ends were 6 bases for V and 11 bases for J; bases not matched to a gene: 22. The germline CDR1 and CDR2 sequences are SGHTA and FQGNSA.

The chain links TRBV7-9 to TRBJ2-7; TRBD1 aligns across 11 bases. Germline V gives CDR1 SEHNR, CDR2 FQNEAQ (reference sequence). CDR3 length: 16 amino acids. V was pared by 2 bases and J by 2 bases, with 5 bases of the junction left unmatched. This CDR3 reads CASSLFGGQGAYEQYF. The DNA of the CDR3 is TGTGCCAGCAGCTTATTCGGGGGACAGGGGGCCTACGAGCAGTACTTC.

The chain has TRBV7-9 and TRBJ2-1; a possible D gene is TRBD1 (5 bases). CDR1 and CDR2 from the germline V gene are SEHNR and FQNEAQ (reference sequence). The CDR3 length is 15 residues. Trimming left V 4 bases short and J 10 bases short, with 20 bases between. The DNA for the CDR3 is TGTGCCAGCAGCTCCGTGGGGCAACACTCCTCGGAGCAGTTCTTC. This gives the protein CASSSVGQHSSEQFF.

V is TRBV10-3 and J is TRBJ2-1; either TRBD1 or TRBD2 may supply D (6 bases each). The CDR3 sequence is 13 residues long. Germline CDR1 ENHRY, CDR2 SYGVKD. V dropped 11 bases and J dropped 7 bases, with 18 bases sitting between them. CDR3 protein: CAATGGGPNEQFF. The CDR3, as DNA: TGTGCCGCCACCGGAGGGGGGCCAAATGAGCAGTTCTTC.

The chain links TRBV7-9 to TRBJ2-2; possibly TRBD1 or TRBD2 for D (8 bases each). V lost 2 bases to trimming and J lost 5 bases, with 18 bases between them. Germline loops: CDR1 SEHNR, CDR2 FQNEAQ (reference sequence). This CDR3 region has 17 residues. Here the CDR3 reads CASSLLAGGQATGELFF. The DNA for the CDR3 is TGTGCCAGCAGCTTATTGGCGGGGGGACAGGCTACCGGGGAGCTGTTTTTT.